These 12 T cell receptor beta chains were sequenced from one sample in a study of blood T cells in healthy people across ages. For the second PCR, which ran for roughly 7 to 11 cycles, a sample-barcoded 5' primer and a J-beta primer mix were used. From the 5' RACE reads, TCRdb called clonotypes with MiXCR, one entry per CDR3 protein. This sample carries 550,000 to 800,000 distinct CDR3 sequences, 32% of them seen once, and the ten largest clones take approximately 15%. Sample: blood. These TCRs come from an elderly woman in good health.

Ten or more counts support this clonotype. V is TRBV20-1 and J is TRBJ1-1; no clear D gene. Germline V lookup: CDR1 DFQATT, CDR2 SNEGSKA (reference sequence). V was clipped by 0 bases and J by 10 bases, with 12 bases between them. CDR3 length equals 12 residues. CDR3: CSARDDHIGAFF. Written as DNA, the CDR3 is TGCAGTGCTAGAGATGACCACATTGGAGCTTTCTTT.

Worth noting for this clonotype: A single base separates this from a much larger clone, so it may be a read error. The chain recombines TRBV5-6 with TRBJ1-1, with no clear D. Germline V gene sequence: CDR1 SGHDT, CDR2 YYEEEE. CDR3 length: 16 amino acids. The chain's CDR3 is CASSPDLRNMNTGAFF. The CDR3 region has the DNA TGTGCCAGCAGTCCCGACTTGAGGAACATGAACACTGGAGCTTTCTTT.

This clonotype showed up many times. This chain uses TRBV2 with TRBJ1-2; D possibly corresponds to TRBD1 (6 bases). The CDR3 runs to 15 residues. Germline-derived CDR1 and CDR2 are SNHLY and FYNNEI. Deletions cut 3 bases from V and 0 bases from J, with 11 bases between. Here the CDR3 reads CASSESAGANYGYTF. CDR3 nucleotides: TGTGCCAGCAGTGAGAGTGCAGGGGCTAACTATGGCTACACCTTC.

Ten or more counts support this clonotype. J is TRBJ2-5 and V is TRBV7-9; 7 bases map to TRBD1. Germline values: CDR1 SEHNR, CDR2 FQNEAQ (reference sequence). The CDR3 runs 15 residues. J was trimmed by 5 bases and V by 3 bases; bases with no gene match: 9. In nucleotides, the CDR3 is TGTGCCAGCAGCTTCACGGGACAGCCTTGGGAGACCCAGTACTTC. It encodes CASSFTGQPWETQYF.

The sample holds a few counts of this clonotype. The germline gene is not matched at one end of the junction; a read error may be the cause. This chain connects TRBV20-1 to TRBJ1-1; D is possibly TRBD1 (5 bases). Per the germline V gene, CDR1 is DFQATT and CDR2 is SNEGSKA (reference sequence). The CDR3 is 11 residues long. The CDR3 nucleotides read TGCAGTGCTTACAGGAACACTGGAGCTTTCTTT. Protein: CSAYRNTGAFF.

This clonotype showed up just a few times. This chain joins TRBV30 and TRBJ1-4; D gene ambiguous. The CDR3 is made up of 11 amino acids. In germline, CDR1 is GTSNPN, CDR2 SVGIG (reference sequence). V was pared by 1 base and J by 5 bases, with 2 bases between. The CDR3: CAWSENEKLFF. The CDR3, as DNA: TGTGCCTGGAGTGAGAATGAAAAACTGTTTTTT.

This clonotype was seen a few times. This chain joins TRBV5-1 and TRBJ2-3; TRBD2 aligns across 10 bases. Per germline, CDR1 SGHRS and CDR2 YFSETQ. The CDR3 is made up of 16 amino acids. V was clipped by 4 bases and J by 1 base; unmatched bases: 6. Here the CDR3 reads CASSGELAGRTDTQYF. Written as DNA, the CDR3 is TGCGCCAGCAGCGGGGAACTAGCGGGACGCACAGATACGCAGTATTTT. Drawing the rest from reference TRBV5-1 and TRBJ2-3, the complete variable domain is KAGVTQTPRYLIKTRGQQVTLSCSPISGHRSVSWYQQTPGQGLQFLFEYFSETQRNKGNFPGRFSGRQFSNSRSEMNVSTLELGDSALYLCASSGELAGRTDTQYFGPGTRLTVL.

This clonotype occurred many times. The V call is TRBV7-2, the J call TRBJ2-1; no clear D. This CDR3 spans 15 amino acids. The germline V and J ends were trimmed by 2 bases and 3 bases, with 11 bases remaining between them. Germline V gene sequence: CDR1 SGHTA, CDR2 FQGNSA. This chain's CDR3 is CASSLFSSDYNEQFF. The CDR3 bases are TGTGCCAGCAGCTTATTTAGTTCAGACTACAATGAGCAGTTCTTC.

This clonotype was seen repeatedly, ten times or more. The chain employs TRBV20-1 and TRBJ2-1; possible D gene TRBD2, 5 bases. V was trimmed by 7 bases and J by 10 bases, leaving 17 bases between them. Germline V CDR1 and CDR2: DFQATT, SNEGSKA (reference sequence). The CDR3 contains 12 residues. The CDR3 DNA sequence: TGCAGTGGGACGAGGAGGAGAAAGGAGCAGTTCTTC. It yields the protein CSGTRRRKEQFF.

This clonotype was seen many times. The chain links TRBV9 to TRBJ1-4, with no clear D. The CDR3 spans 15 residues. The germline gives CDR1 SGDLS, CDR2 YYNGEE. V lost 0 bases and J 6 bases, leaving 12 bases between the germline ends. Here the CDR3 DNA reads TGTGCCAGCAGCGTAGCTGACGGGAGGGATGAAAAACTGTTTTTT. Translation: CASSVADGRDEKLFF.

This CDR3 reads CSATRGTETQYF. CDR3 bases: TGCAGTGCCACCAGGGGGACGGAGACCCAGTACTTC. This chain joins TRBV20-1 and TRBJ2-5; 7 nucleotides match TRBD1. From germline, CDR1 is DFQATT and CDR2 SNEGSKA (reference sequence). The CDR3 runs 12 residues. The trim removed 6 bases at V and 5 bases at J, leaving 6 bases unmatched.

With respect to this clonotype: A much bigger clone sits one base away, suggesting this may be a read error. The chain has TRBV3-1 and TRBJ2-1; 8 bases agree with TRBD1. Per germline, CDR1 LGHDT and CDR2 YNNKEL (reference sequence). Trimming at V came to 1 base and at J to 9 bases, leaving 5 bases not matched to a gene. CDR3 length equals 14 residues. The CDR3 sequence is CASSQVSGGTEQFF. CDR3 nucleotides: TGTGCCAGCAGCCAAGTTTCAGGGGGCACTGAGCAGTTCTTC.